This TCR beta chain derives from a study of PD-L1 blockade in urothelial cancer (dated by TCRdb to about 2017). Concerning the study at large: Every patient began therapy in 2014 and was given atezolizumab 1,200 mg intravenously every 3 weeks. Blood samples were analyzed at two time points: 3 weeks after treatment start (second dose) and 6 weeks after treatment start. An ECOG performance status of 0 or 1 was recorded for the patients, and 0 to 3 prior chemotherapy regimens had been received by the patients. Blood samples gave median yields of approximately 130,000 T cells and 83,000 or so unique TCRs, along with a median clonality of 0.080. In the same patients, pretreatment tumors underwent whole exome sequencing and RNA sequencing in addition to TCR sequencing. The study, an exploratory multi-omic analysis, examined somatic, immune and clinical correlates of response to PD-L1 blockade with atezolizumab in urothelial cancer. Durable clinical benefit was achieved by nine patients and was not achieved by 20 patients. Pretreatment tumor samples, along with matched peripheral blood serially collected before and after atezolizumab treatment, were subjected to TCR sequencing. Twenty-nine patients had pretreatment blood TCR-seq, around 25 had at least one posttreatment blood collection, and around 25 had tumor TCR-seq. Durable clinical benefit was defined as a progression-free survival longer than 6 months, and TCR features were additionally tested against progression-free survival and overall survival. About 90% of the roughly 30 patients were males with bladder-origin urothelial cancer, and about 65% of the roughly 30 reported a prior smoking history. The investigation overall reported the following: Patients with durable benefit showed greater expansion of tumor-associated TCR clones in peripheral blood 3 weeks after starting treatment (n ≈ 20, p = 0.022). A pretreatment peripheral blood TCR clonality below the median was linked to improved progression-free and overall survival. Because the sample size was small (n ≈ 31) and many of the analyses were exploratory, the results are meant to be hypothesis-generating.

A cohort of around 29 patients with locally advanced or metastatic urothelial carcinoma, treated at Memorial Sloan Kettering on a trial protocol, was included. Peripheral blood mononuclear cells were collected pretreatment and during treatment, with between 1 and 8 total time points obtained per patient. The Qiagen DNeasy Blood extraction kit was used to purify genomic DNA from total PBMCs and tumor samples. PBMCs were collected pretreatment and during treatment and were isolated and stored as previously described. Concerning this clone itself: What antigen it recognizes has not been identified. No clone much larger than this one lies a single base away; base qualities are absent.

Synthetic TCR analog templates were spiked into each PCR so that absolute template abundance could be estimated from read counts. The immunoSEQ assay was used to amplify TCRbeta CDR3 regions from genomic DNA with bias-controlled V and J gene primers. Sequencing of rearranged TCRbeta segments was done at approximately 20X coverage. Under the source paper's analysis protocol: Sequencing errors were corrected by clustering and CDR3s were annotated against IMGT to assign V, D and J genes. Only productive TCRbeta rearrangements were used in downstream analyses, excluding out-of-frame or stop-codon sequences. Clonality was calculated as one minus the Shannon entropy normalized by the log of the number of unique productive sequences. Clones differing between time points or between blood and tumor were identified using Fisher's exact test with Benjamini-Hochberg correction, with an adjusted p below 0.01 applied as the threshold. What TCRdb holds here is the immuneACCESS table cut down to in-frame rearrangements. Part of the clones is not present; checked against another copy, under half of the missing clones reflect an unresolved V gene, and the others are unexplained. Clone size and the V and J calls come from that table; the DNA yielded D and trimming. The sample table records approximately 51,000 clones; approximately 86% of these occur just once. Of the sample, more than 15% is held by the ten largest clones.

Via the germline V gene, CDR1 is SGHTA and CDR2 FQGNSA. Unmatched junction bases come to 1, with V trimmed by 1 base and J by 0 bases. The CDR3 holds 16 amino acids from the cysteine to the phenylalanine. Of the read, only the CDR3 DNA is kept; its 48 bases are in frame from base 1. This specimen consisted of PBMCs, obtained around atezolizumab (anti-PD-L1) treatment. The chain is assembled from TRBV7-2 and TRBJ2-2; 8 of the junction bases match TRBD2. This sequence originates from a man in his 60s with urothelial cancer. The DNA sequence follows: TGTGCCAGCAGCTTAGTAGCGGGACCGAACACCGGGGAGCTGTTTTTT. It codes for CASSLVAGPNTGELFF.